The rows below give T cell receptor beta chains drawn from one sample of a study of T cells in Graves' hyperthyroidism and ophthalmopathy. One entry per CDR3 protein, called by TCRdb with MiXCR from the multiplex PCR reads. The data hold hundreds of thousands of distinct CDR3 sequences, with around 25% observed a single time. Sequencing was carried out using blood. These receptors were taken from a man in his forties with Graves' hyperthyroidism that later progressed to Graves' ophthalmopathy. Each CDR3 is given with its conserved first and last residue. The D gene is left open where the match is weak. Clone size is shown for a subset of rows, as once, few, many or a class of expanded clone.

J,size,D,V,DNA,CDR3
TRBJ1-1,-,-,TRBV20-1,TGCAGTGCTAGGGGACTCAGCTCGGCTGAAGCTTTCTTT,CSARGLSSAEAFF
TRBJ1-1,-,-,TRBV25-1,TGTGCCAGCAGTGAAGTAAGGGATAGCACTGAAGCTTTCTTT,CASSEVRDSTEAFF
TRBJ2-5,many,TRBD1,TRBV6-5,TGTGCCAGCAATCGAGACAGGGTACAAGAGACCCAGTACTTC,CASNRDRVQETQYF
TRBJ1-5,many,-,TRBV12-3/TRBV12-4,TGTGCCAGCAGCCCAATTGGGTTAAGTCAGCCCCAGCATTTT,CASSPIGLSQPQHF
TRBJ2-7,many,-,TRBV5-1,TGCGCCAGCAGCTTGGAAGTTGGCGGGACGGAGGAGCAGTACTTC,CASSLEVGGTEEQYF
TRBJ2-7,many,TRBD2,TRBV5-1,TGCGCCAGCGCCGGGACTAGCGGTTCCTACGAGCAGTACTTC,CASAGTSGSYEQYF
TRBJ1-5,many,TRBD1,TRBV24-1,TGTGCCACCAGTGACCCCGGACAGGTCAATCAGCCCCAGCATTTT,CATSDPGQVNQPQHF
TRBJ1-2,once,-,TRBV6-2/TRBV6-3,TGTGCCAGCATGAATGCCGGCGGCTACACCTTC,CASMNAGGYTF
TRBJ2-5,many,-,TRBV6-1,TGTGCCAGCAGCTCGGCAGAGACCCAGTACTTC,CASSSAETQYF
TRBJ1-1,many,-,TRBV7-9,TGTGCCAGCCTCGGACGGGCTGGGAACACTGAAGCTTTCTTT,CASLGRAGNTEAFF
TRBJ2-5,-,-,TRBV12-3/TRBV12-4,TGTGCCAGCAGTCACCCTCCGGGGCGAGGGCAAGAGACCCAGTACTTC,CASSHPPGRGQETQYF
TRBJ1-1,many,-,TRBV20-1,TGCAGTGCCAATGGGGATACCTATGGGAACACTGAAGCTTTCTTT,CSANGDTYGNTEAFF
TRBJ2-7,few,-,TRBV20-1,TGCAGTGCAATCGGATCGTCGGGCTACGAGCAGTACTTC,CSAIGSSGYEQYF
TRBJ2-4,many,TRBD1,TRBV12-3/TRBV12-4,TGTGCCAGCAGTTCATCCGGGACAGCTGTTCTGGGCCGGGACATTCAGTACTTC,CASSSSGTAVLGRDIQYF
TRBJ2-7,many,-,TRBV5-1,TGCGCCAGCAGCTTGGGGGTCGGACAGCTAAGCTCCTACGAGCAGTACTTC,CASSLGVGQLSSYEQYF
TRBJ1-2,many,TRBD1,TRBV6-5,TGTGCCAGCAGTCGACGACAGGGGTTTGGCTACACCTTC,CASSRRQGFGYTF
TRBJ1-2,many,-,TRBV18,TGTGCCAGCTCACCATATTCACGGGACCCGGGGTATGGCTACACCTTC,CASSPYSRDPGYGYTF
TRBJ1-5,many,TRBD1,TRBV24-1,TGTGCCACCAGTGAGGCCCAGGGGGAACAGCCCCAGCATTTT,CATSEAQGEQPQHF
TRBJ1-2,-,-,TRBV10-3,TGTGCCATCAGTAGGGAAGGATATGGCTACACCTTC,CAISREGYGYTF
TRBJ2-2,many,-,TRBV20-1,TGCAGTGCTAGAGGGGGGAAGGGCACCGGGGAGCTGTTTTTT,CSARGGKGTGELFF
TRBJ1-1,many,-,TRBV19,TGTGCCAGTAATGCAGGCGCAATGAACACTGAAGCTTTCTTT,CASNAGAMNTEAFF
TRBJ1-1,once,-,TRBV6-1,TGTGCCAGCAAAATGAACGAAGCTTTCTTT,CASKMNEAFF
TRBJ2-7,many,TRBD2,TRBV11-1,TGTGCCAGCAGCGCGGCCGTGGGTAGCGGGAGTTACGAGCAGTACTTC,CASSAAVGSGSYEQYF
TRBJ2-4,many,-,TRBV27,TGTGCCAGCAGTCTACAGGGAGAAAACATTCAGTACTTC,CASSLQGENIQYF
TRBJ1-1,few,-,TRBV7-9,TGTGCCAGCAGTCAAGTGGGGGCAGGGGCGGCTTTCTTT,CASSQVGAGAAFF
TRBJ2-7,many,TRBD1,TRBV5-1,TGCGCCAGCAGCTTGCCGGACAGGCCCTACGAGCAGTACTTC,CASSLPDRPYEQYF
TRBJ2-5,many,TRBD2,TRBV29-1,TGCAGCGTTGATGGGGTTGGAAAAACTAGCGGGGACAAAGAGACCCAGTACTTC,CSVDGVGKTSGDKETQYF
TRBJ1-3,many,TRBD1,TRBV12-3/TRBV12-4,TGTGCCAGCAGTAACCGACAGGGGCCTGGAAACACCATATATTTT,CASSNRQGPGNTIYF
TRBJ1-2,many,-,TRBV12-3/TRBV12-4,TGTGCCAGCAGTCTTGAAGCTGGCTACACCTTC,CASSLEAGYTF
TRBJ2-7,-,TRBD2,TRBV11-2,TGTGCCAGCATCTTCGGCGGGAGATTGTACGAGCAGTACTTC,CASIFGGRLYEQYF
TRBJ1-1,many,-,TRBV28,TGTGCCAGCAGTTTAGGGCTCGGGACATCAGCGGGTGAAGCTTTCTTT,CASSLGLGTSAGEAFF
TRBJ2-7,-,-,TRBV6-1,TGTGCCAGCAGCGACCCAGGGGGGAGCGAGCAGTACTTC,CASSDPGGSEQYF
TRBJ1-5,many,-,TRBV6-5,TGTGCCATCCGCCGGAGCAATCAGCCCCAGCATTTT,CAIRRSNQPQHF
TRBJ1-1,many,-,TRBV5-5,TGTGCCAGCAGCTTGTCGTGGCTGAACACTGAAGCTTTCTTT,CASSLSWLNTEAFF
TRBJ1-5,many,TRBD1,TRBV6-2/TRBV6-3,TGTGCCAGCACCAACTTACGGACAGGGGCTAGCAATCAGCCCCAGCATTTT,CASTNLRTGASNQPQHF
TRBJ2-3,once,-,TRBV5-1,TGCGCCAGCAGCCGGACCGGGCCTCGGGCAGATACGCAGTATTTT,CASSRTGPRADTQYF
TRBJ1-2,once,-,TRBV6-5,TGTGCCAGCAGTTTCGATATCGACAGTCTGGATGGCTACACCTTC,CASSFDIDSLDGYTF
TRBJ2-7,-,-,TRBV6-2/TRBV6-3,TGTGCCAGCAGTTACTCGACCGGGGCTCCGGGCGAGCAGTACTTC,CASSYSTGAPGEQYF
TRBJ2-7,many,-,TRBV11-2,TGTGCCAGCAGCTTAGAAAGGGGCGAGCAGTACTTC,CASSLERGEQYF
TRBJ1-1,medium-sized,-,TRBV6-5,TGTGCCAGCAGTTACTCGAAGAGGAACACTGAAGCTTTCTTT,CASSYSKRNTEAFF
TRBJ1-3,-,TRBD1,TRBV6-1,TGTGCCAGCAGGGGGACAGGGGTTAACACCATATATTTT,CASRGTGVNTIYF
TRBJ2-1,many,-,TRBV20-1,TGCAGTGCGCCACTCAACAGGGGGGGAGATGAGCAGTTCTTC,CSAPLNRGGDEQFF
TRBJ1-1,-,TRBD1,TRBV20-1,TGCAGTGCTAGTGACAGGGTGGACACTGAAGCTTTCTTT,CSASDRVDTEAFF
TRBJ2-7,-,-,TRBV28,TGTGCCAGCAGTTTAGGGCAGATTTCCTACGAGCAGTACTTC,CASSLGQISYEQYF
TRBJ1-5,many,-,TRBV27,TGTGCCAGCAGTTCCGGCAATAGGGATAGCAATCAGCCCCAGCATTTT,CASSSGNRDSNQPQHF
TRBJ2-7,many,-,TRBV7-9,TGTGCCAGCAGCTTAGCCGGCGAGCAGTACTTC,CASSLAGEQYF
TRBJ2-7,-,-,TRBV6-5,TGTGCCAGCAGTTTAGAGGGAGAGGTAACCTACGAGCAGTACTTC,CASSLEGEVTYEQYF
TRBJ2-5,many,TRBD1,TRBV5-1,TGCGCCAGCAGGAGGAGGGGACAGGACCAGTACTTC,CASRRRGQDQYF
TRBJ2-6,many,-,TRBV4-2,TGTGCCAGCAGCCAAGATCCGCGGAGCCTCTCTGGGGCCAACGTCCTGACTTTC,CASSQDPRSLSGANVLTF
TRBJ2-5,-,TRBD2,TRBV29-1,TGCAGCGTTGTGGGGGGACTAGCGGGAGGGGGCGGCGAGACCCAGTACTTC,CSVVGGLAGGGGETQYF
TRBJ1-1,many,-,TRBV18,TGTGCCAGCTCACCGTATAACCCGGGACCCAACACTGAAGCTTTCTTT,CASSPYNPGPNTEAFF
TRBJ1-3,many,-,TRBV6-5,TGTGCCAGCAGTTTAGAATCTGGAAACACCATATATTTT,CASSLESGNTIYF
TRBJ2-7,-,-,TRBV6-1,TGTGGTAGCAGGTTGCGCTCCTACGAGCAGTACTTC,CGSRLRSYEQYF
TRBJ2-5,many,TRBD1,TRBV24-1,TGTGCCACCAGTGATTTCATGGACAGGGGGCAAGAGACCCAGTACTTC,CATSDFMDRGQETQYF
TRBJ1-2,many,-,TRBV29-1,TGCAGCGTGGAAGGGGGGAATGGCTACACCTTC,CSVEGGNGYTF